Below, 7 T cell receptor beta chains from the same sample are listed, as sequenced in a study of T cell responses to AZD1222 COVID-19 vaccine. The assay was immunoSEQ multiplex PCR, and TCRdb's table has in-frame clones only and misses some. The sample gives some 81,000 clones, around 83% of which show up once; 5.6% is in the top ten. The sample was peripheral blood, taken 28 days after the second AZD1222 dose. The receptors here all came from an adult who received the AZD1222 COVID-19 vaccine.

V usage is TRBV9 and J usage is TRBJ1-2; TRBD1 might be the D (5 bases). This CDR3 spans 15 amino acids. Germline V gene lookup returns CDR1 SGDLS and CDR2 YYNGEE. V was trimmed by 0 bases and J by 8 bases, leaving 17 bases between them. Here the CDR3 DNA reads TGTGCCAGCAGCGTAGACCAGACAGCTAGGTTCGGCTACACCTTC. This sequence encodes CASSVDQTARFGYTF.

This chain joins TRBV7-9 and TRBJ2-3; 8 bases are shared with TRBD2. The CDR3 length is 16 residues. Germline loops: CDR1 SEHNR, CDR2 FQNEAQ (reference sequence). After removal of 4 bases from V and 5 bases from J, the junction contained 11 bases not matched to a gene. This chain's CDR3 is CASSSLQVAGRDTQYF. The DNA for the CDR3 is TGTGCCAGCAGCTCCTTACAGGTAGCGGGGCGAGATACGCAGTATTTT.

V is TRBV14 and J is TRBJ1-1; D unclear. CDR1 SGHDN and CDR2 FVKESK come from the germline V gene. The length of the CDR3 is 12 residues. Trimming removed 6 bases from V and 3 bases from J, with 8 bases in between. This CDR3 reads CASRWRDTEAFF. In nucleotides, the CDR3 is TGTGCCAGCAGATGGAGGGACACTGAAGCTTTCTTT.

This chain uses TRBV7-9 with TRBJ1-2; no definite D call. Per germline, CDR1 SEHNR and CDR2 FQNEAQ (reference sequence). CDR3 length equals 15 residues. Trimming shortened V by 1 base and J by 4 bases, and 13 bases separated the two germline ends. DNA for the CDR3: TGTGCCAGCAGCTTAGTGGGAGGACCTAGCTATGGCTACACCTTC. Protein: CASSLVGGPSYGYTF.

The chain joins TRBV7-2 to TRBJ2-7, with 9 bases matching TRBD2. CDR1 is SGHTA, CDR2 FQGNSA, per germline. CDR3 size: 18 residues. The ends lost 1 base at V and 0 bases at J; junction bases unmatched: 10. CDR3: CASSLGTASGTSSYEQYF. The CDR3 coding sequence is TGTGCCAGCAGCTTAGGTACGGCTAGCGGGACGAGCTCCTACGAGCAGTACTTC. The variable domain in full, completed from reference TRBV7-2 and TRBJ2-7, reads GAGVSQSPSNKVTEKGKDVELRCDPISGHTALYWYRQSLGQGLEFLIYFQGNSAPDKSGLPSDRFSAERTGGSVSTLTIQRTQQEDSAVYLCASSLGTASGTSSYEQYFGPGTRLTVT.

The chain combines TRBV3-1 (or the pseudogene TRBV3-2) with TRBJ2-6; no clear D. Trimming took off 5 bases at V and 1 base at J, with 3 bases between the two ends. This CDR3 region has 13 residues. Germline V gives CDR1 LGHDT, CDR2 YNNKEL (reference sequence). The CDR3 DNA reads TGTGCCAGCAGCTTATCTGGGGCCAACGTCCTGACTTTC. This translates into CASSLSGANVLTF.

The chain joins TRBV19 to TRBJ2-7, with 11 nucleotides matching TRBD1. V was clipped by 7 bases and J by 1 base; unmatched bases: 6. Germline values: CDR1 LNHDA, CDR2 SQIVND (reference sequence). The CDR3 has 15 residues. The CDR3 sequence: CASTSGTGGSYEQYF. The CDR3 region has the DNA TGTGCCAGTACCTCCGGGACAGGGGGATCCTACGAGCAGTACTTC.